This entry features one TCR beta chain sequence. The record originates from a study of blood T cell repertoires in COVID-19. Overall study context: Material from acute and convalescent COVID-19 was sourced from the United States, Italy and Spain. The analysed material was cDNA or gDNA that came from T cells, B-cell-depleted T cells, or PBMCs.

Trimming took 6 bases from V and 6 from J, leaving 17 bases between them. In germline, CDR1 is MDHEN, CDR2 SYDVKM. The CDR3 contains 14 residues. Produced via immunoSEQ multiplex PCR; TCRdb's table is partial and in-frame only. The data hold 120,000 to 150,000 clones, with around 84% observed a single time. The source of this sequence is a human donor in a cohort sampled during active COVID-19. The sequenced material came from peripheral blood. This chain links TRBV28 with TRBJ1-1; tentative D call: TRBD1 (5 bases). CDR3 in amino acids: CASRRGYSRAEAFF. Here the CDR3 DNA reads TGTGCCAGCAGAAGGGGCTACTCTCGCGCTGAAGCTTTCTTT.